These T cell receptor beta chains were read from a single sample in a study of blood T cell repertoires in COVID-19. Generated by immunoSEQ multiplex PCR, the TCRdb table keeps only in-frame clones and is missing some. Counted here are approximately 180,000 clones, around 90% occurring once; the ten biggest clones make up 4.4%. The sample comprised peripheral blood. The receptors derive from a human donor in a cohort sampled during active COVID-19. CDR3s include the opening cysteine and the closing phenylalanine or tryptophan. A D gene is named only where the DNA matches it firmly. Size tells how often a clone was seen (once, few, many) or the class of an expanded clone, and some rows leave it out.

once	.	TRBV3-1/TRBV3-2	TRBJ1-4	TGTGCCAGCAGCCAAGGATCCAAAACAGGGGAAAAACTGTTTTTT	CASSQGSKTGEKLFF
few	.	TRBV6-2/TRBV6-3	TRBJ1-6	TGTGCCAGCAGTTCAGGAAACAGGCCCCTCCACTTT	CASSSGNRPLHF
.	TRBD1	TRBV6-5	TRBJ2-1	TGTGCCAGCAGAAGACAGGGATCGTCCAATGAGCAGTTCTTC	CASRRQGSSNEQFF
.	.	TRBV6-6	TRBJ1-2	TGTGCCAGCAGTTACGGGGCAGGGTCCTATGGCTACACCTTC	CASSYGAGSYGYTF
.	TRBD2	TRBV5-1	TRBJ2-2	TGCGCCAGCAGCTTGGCAAGTCGGGGGGTCTGGGAGCTGTTTTTT	CASSLASRGVWELFF
.	.	TRBV28	TRBJ1-5	TGTGCCAGCAGTTTAAGGCGGCTAAATAGCAATCAGCCCCAGCATTTT	CASSLRRLNSNQPQHF
.	TRBD2	TRBV3-1/TRBV3-2	TRBJ2-7	TGTGCCAGCAGCCAAGGGCGGGGGTCCTACGAGCAGTACTTC	CASSQGRGSYEQYF
.	.	TRBV2	TRBJ2-2	TGTGCCAGCAGTGCCACTGAAACCGGGGAGCTGTTTTTT	CASSATETGELFF
.	.	TRBV15	TRBJ1-5	TGTGCCACCAGTCTCAGGGGAAACCCCAATCAGCCCCAGCATTTT	CATSLRGNPNQPQHF
.	.	TRBV6-2/TRBV6-3	TRBJ1-1	TGTGCCAGCAGTTACCCTCTTGGACAGACCTCAAACACTGAAGCTTTCTTT	CASSYPLGQTSNTEAFF
.	.	TRBV6-5	TRBJ1-1	TGTGCCAGCAGTAGAGGGAACACTGAAGCTTTCTTT	CASSRGNTEAFF
.	TRBD1	TRBV10-1	TRBJ1-1	TGCGCCAGCAGACCCGGGACAGGGACTAACACTGAAGCTTTCTTT	CASRPGTGTNTEAFF
.	TRBD1	TRBV7-9	TRBJ1-3	TGTGCCAGCAGCAGGGGCAGCCAGGGGGCGCGGGGAAACACCATATATTTT	CASSRGSQGARGNTIYF
.	.	TRBV27	TRBJ2-7	TGTGCCAGCCGAAAAACCGCCGGTGAGAGCTCCTACGAGCAGTACTTC	CASRKTAGESSYEQYF
.	TRBD1	TRBV10-3	TRBJ1-4	TGTGCCATCAGTGCGCGAGGGGGACAGGCTAATGAAAAACTGTTTTTT	CAISARGGQANEKLFF
once	.	TRBV2	TRBJ1-1	TGTGCCAGCACGGGACACTTGAACACTGAAGCTTTCTTT	CASTGHLNTEAFF
.	.	TRBV30	TRBJ1-5	TGTGCCTGGAGTACCAGGGAAAATCAGCCCCAGCATTTT	CAWSTRENQPQHF
.	.	TRBV12-3/TRBV12-4	TRBJ1-6	TGTGCCAGCAGTCGACAAAATTCACCCCTCCACTTT	CASSRQNSPLHF
.	.	TRBV2	TRBJ2-7	TGTGCCACCCTTGGATTATTTTTAGAGGGTCAGTACGAGCAGTACTTC	CATLGLFLEGQYEQYF
.	.	TRBV6-2/TRBV6-3	TRBJ1-1	TGTGCCAGCAGTTACTTTGGGTTCAGGGGAAGGGGAACTGAAGCTTTCTTT	CASSYFGFRGRGTEAFF
.	TRBD2	TRBV5-4	TRBJ2-1	TGTGCCACCCTGCTAGCGGGGGGGGATGAGCAGTTCTTC	CATLLAGGDEQFF
.	TRBD1	TRBV4-3	TRBJ2-1	TGCGCCAGCAGCCAATTGACAGGGTCCTACAATGAGCAGTTCTTC	CASSQLTGSYNEQFF
.	TRBD2	TRBV3-1/TRBV3-2	TRBJ2-1	TGTGCCAGCAGCCTGACTAGCGGGACTTACAATGAGCAGTTCTTC	CASSLTSGTYNEQFF
.	.	TRBV6-5	TRBJ2-7	TGTGCCAGCAGTTACTCGAATCAGGGATACGAGCAGTACTTC	CASSYSNQGYEQYF
.	.	TRBV28	TRBJ1-2	TGTGCCAGCAGTAACAGGGTGCCAAAGGATGGCTACACCTTC	CASSNRVPKDGYTF
.	TRBD1	TRBV19	TRBJ2-7	TGTGCCAGTAGTGTCGGGACAGGCTACGAGCAGTACTTC	CASSVGTGYEQYF
.	.	TRBV19	TRBJ1-2	TGTGCCAGTAGTATAACGGCAGGGGTACCAAACTATGGCTACACCTTC	CASSITAGVPNYGYTF
.	TRBD1	TRBV30	TRBJ1-1	TGTGCCTATACAGGGGTTGTGACTGAAGCTTTCTTT	CAYTGVVTEAFF
.	.	TRBV11-2	TRBJ1-2	TGTGCCAGCAGCTCACCCGGGGTGGTCCCCTACTATGGCTACACCTTC	CASSSPGVVPYYGYTF
.	TRBD1	TRBV5-1	TRBJ2-7	TGCGCCAGCAGCTCTTCGGAGACAGGGATCCCCTACGAGCAGTACTTC	CASSSSETGIPYEQYF
.	TRBD1	TRBV6-2/TRBV6-3	TRBJ2-7	TGTGCCAGCAGCACCCCCTCCGGGACAGGGCGGCACGAGCAGTACTTC	CASSTPSGTGRHEQYF
.	.	TRBV7-2	TRBJ2-2	TGTGCCAGCAGCTTAAGGGCCCAGGGAAACACCGGGGAGCTGTTTTTT	CASSLRAQGNTGELFF
.	.	TRBV30	TRBJ1-2	TGTGCCTGGAGTGTATTGGCGGGCCGGGGCTACACCTTC	CAWSVLAGRGYTF
.	.	TRBV11-3	TRBJ2-3	TGTGCCAGCAGCTCTGGCATAGGGGGGGGAGGCACAGATACGCAGTATTTT	CASSSGIGGGGTDTQYF
.	.	TRBV6-6	TRBJ2-2	TGTGCCAGCAGTTACTCTGGGACTCTCTCCGGGGAGCTGTTTTTT	CASSYSGTLSGELFF
.	.	TRBV28	TRBJ2-7	TGTGCCAGCAGTTTAATACGGGGACTGTTCTCCTACGAGCAGTACTTC	CASSLIRGLFSYEQYF
.	.	TRBV5-1	TRBJ2-5	TGCGCCAGCAGCAGGAGACAGCCCCAAGAGACCCAGTACTTC	CASSRRQPQETQYF
once	TRBD2	TRBV11-2	TRBJ2-5	TGTGCCAGCAGCTTAGGCGTAGCGGGGGGGAATAAAGAGACCCAGTACTTC	CASSLGVAGGNKETQYF
.	.	TRBV9	TRBJ2-1	TGTGCCAGCAGCGTGGGGGCTTCGGAGCAGTTCTTC	CASSVGASEQFF
many	.	TRBV28	TRBJ2-7	TGTGCCAGCACTGACAGTACTCGCTACGAGCAGTACTTC	CASTDSTRYEQYF
few	.	TRBV4-2	TRBJ1-5	TGTGCCAGCAGCCAAGGGGCAGGTAGGCCCCAGCATTTT	CASSQGAGRPQHF
once	TRBD2	TRBV4-1	TRBJ2-3	TGCGCCAGCAGCCCACATCGCCTAGCGGGAGGGCGGAGCACAGATACGCAGTATTTT	CASSPHRLAGGRSTDTQYF
.	TRBD1	TRBV28	TRBJ1-1	TGTGCCAGCAGGCTGGGACAGGGGGTTACTGAAGCTTTCTTT	CASRLGQGVTEAFF
.	.	TRBV6-2/TRBV6-3	TRBJ2-3	TGTGCCAGCAGTTACTCTTTCTATAGCCAGAGAGTGGATACGCAGTATTTT	CASSYSFYSQRVDTQYF
few	TRBD2	TRBV2	TRBJ2-2	TGTGCCAGCAGTGCGACTAGCGGGAGTGTTACCGGGGAGCTGTTTTTT	CASSATSGSVTGELFF
.	.	TRBV6-5	TRBJ2-5	TGTGCCAGCAGCAGAGCTAGCTCCGAGACCCAGTACTTC	CASSRASSETQYF
once	.	TRBV7-2	TRBJ2-1	TGTGCCAGCAGCACCCGCGGCGGGGTTACCTACAATGAGCAGTTCTTC	CASSTRGGVTYNEQFF
once	TRBD1	TRBV28	TRBJ1-2	TGTGCCAGCAGTTTTGGCGTTTCGGGACAGGGGGCGCGTGGCTACACCTTC	CASSFGVSGQGARGYTF
.	.	TRBV28	TRBJ1-2	TGTGCCAGCAGTTTATATGTGGCAGGGGCAGGCCCTGACTATGGCTACACCTTC	CASSLYVAGAGPDYGYTF
once	TRBD2	TRBV7-8	TRBJ2-4	TGTGCCAGCAGCCCGGGGACTAGCGGGGGGCGCAAAAACATTCAGTACTTC	CASSPGTSGGRKNIQYF
.	TRBD1	TRBV18	TRBJ1-1	TGTGCCAGCTCACCGGGACAGGGGGCCCCTGAAGCTTTCTTT	CASSPGQGAPEAFF
.	.	TRBV7-9	TRBJ2-7	TGTGCCAGCAGCTTAGGAAGGGACACAGCCTACGAGCAGTACTTC	CASSLGRDTAYEQYF
once	.	TRBV2	TRBJ2-7	TGTGCCAGCAGCCCCCGGGACAACCACTACGAGCAGTACTTC	CASSPRDNHYEQYF
.	.	TRBV6-1	TRBJ2-7	TGTGCCAGCAGTGAACCGAGGCAGCTCCCCTACGAGCAGTACTTC	CASSEPRQLPYEQYF
.	.	TRBV20-1	TRBJ2-7	TGCAGTGCTAGCTTAGAGAGGCAGTACTTC	CSASLERQYF
.	TRBD1	TRBV13	TRBJ1-1	TGTGCCAGCAGCCATGGAGGGACAGGCATTACTGAAGCTTTCTTT	CASSHGGTGITEAFF
.	.	TRBV19	TRBJ1-1	TGTGCCAGTAGTCAGGTTACTGAAGCTTTCTTT	CASSQVTEAFF